The 27 T cell receptor beta chains below all came from one sample that was sequenced in a study of blood T cell repertoires in COVID-19. Assay used: immunoSEQ multiplex PCR; TCRdb lists only in-frame clones, some missing. The sample consists of about 200,000 clones, approximately 90% of them appearing once. Material: peripheral blood. All receptors come from a man between 50 and 59 years old with COVID-19, enrolled during active disease.

This clone came up a few times. The V gene is TRBV19, the J gene TRBJ2-2; 7 bases are a match to TRBD1. Germline CDR1 is LNHDA and CDR2 is SQIVND (reference sequence). J was trimmed by 5 bases and V by 5 bases; bases with no gene match: 5. The CDR3 has 14 amino acids. The CDR3 loop is CASSSQGWTGELFF. As DNA, the CDR3 is TGTGCCAGTAGTTCACAGGGGTGGACCGGGGAGCTGTTTTTT. Supplemented by reference TRBV19 and TRBJ2-2, the full variable domain reads DGGITQSPKYLFRKEGQNVTLSCEQNLNHDAMYWYRQDPGQGLRLIYYSQIVNDFQKGDIAEGYSVSREKKESFPLTVTSAQKNPTAFYLCASSSQGWTGELFFGEGSRLTVL.

The chain carries TRBV5-1 and TRBJ1-6; 8 positions match TRBD1. The CDR3 is 12 residues long. The ends lost 6 bases at V and 8 bases at J; junction bases unmatched: 1. Germline V gives CDR1 SGHRS, CDR2 YFSETQ. The CDR3 sequence is CASKQGDSPLHF. The CDR3 DNA reads as TGCGCCAGCAAACAGGGGGATTCACCCCTCCACTTT.

The V and J genes are TRBV19 and TRBJ1-5, with 7 bases matching TRBD1. V lost 3 bases to trimming and J lost 0 bases; unmatched junction nucleotides: 8. The CDR3 length is 17 residues. Germline CDR1 LNHDA, CDR2 SQIVND (reference sequence). The CDR3 DNA follows: TGTGCCAGTAGTATGCCACAGGGGTTATTTAGCAATCAGCCCCAGCATTTT. Protein product: CASSMPQGLFSNQPQHF.

Concerning this clone: Different DNA sequences within this sample yield the same CDR3. The chain employs TRBV9 and TRBJ1-2, with 9 bases matching TRBD1. Germline V lookup: CDR1 SGDLS, CDR2 YYNGEE. V lost 0 bases to trimming and J lost 8 bases; unmatched junction nucleotides: 2. The CDR3 consists of 13 residues. This CDR3 reads CASSVGQGGGYTF. The CDR3 region has the DNA TGTGCCAGCAGCGTAGGACAGGGGGGAGGCTACACCTTC.

The chain couples TRBV5-1 to TRBJ2-7; 7 bases align to TRBD1. The trim removed 3 bases at V and 0 bases at J, leaving 12 bases unmatched. This CDR3 contains 17 residues. Germline V CDR1 and CDR2: SGHRS, YFSETQ. The CDR3: CASSSQTGRASSYEQYF. CDR3 sequence (DNA): TGCGCCAGCAGCTCACAGACAGGGCGGGCGAGCTCCTACGAGCAGTACTTC.

V and J are TRBV27 and TRBJ2-5; 7 positions agree with TRBD2. The CDR3 totals 15 residues. Germline CDR1 is MNHEY and CDR2 is SMNVEV (reference sequence). With 7 bases clipped from V and 4 bases from J, the junction kept 12 bases outside the gene matches. CDR3 bases: TGTGCCAGCACCACCCTGCGGGAGTGGCGAGAGACCCAGTACTTC. It is translated as CASTTLREWRETQYF.

This chain links TRBV6-5 with TRBJ2-3; 10 positions match TRBD2. The junction had 3 bases not matched to a gene; V was cut back by 5 bases and J by 1 base. Looked up from germline, CDR1 is MNHEY and CDR2 is SVGAGI. The CDR3 has 15 amino acids. CDR3 sequence: CASSTTSGGTDTQYF. Here the CDR3 DNA reads TGTGCCAGCAGTACAACTAGCGGGGGCACAGATACGCAGTATTTT.

The rearrangement uses TRBV7-3 and TRBJ2-5; 7 nucleotides line up with TRBD2. The CDR3 is made up of 16 amino acids. The V gene end was trimmed by 5 bases and the J gene end by 2 bases; junction bases not matched to a gene: 11. CDR1 and CDR2 (germline): SGHTA, FQGTGA. CDR3 sequence: CASSQIGGGEQETQYF. In DNA form, the CDR3 reads TGTGCCAGCAGCCAAATCGGGGGAGGGGAACAAGAGACCCAGTACTTC.

The J gene is TRBJ2-1, the V gene TRBV7-6; 8 bases agree with TRBD1. The germline CDR1 and CDR2 sequences are SGHVS and FNYEAQ. The CDR3 is 14 residues long. V was clipped by 1 base and J by 6 bases; unmatched bases: 2. The CDR3, as DNA: TGTGCCAGCAGCTTAGGTACAGGGGGCAATGAGCAGTTCTTC. Translating it yields CASSLGTGGNEQFF.

V and J are TRBV19 and TRBJ2-7; D remains unclear. This CDR3 is 12 amino acids long. Germline V lookup: CDR1 LNHDA, CDR2 SQIVND (reference sequence). The ends were cut back, 5 bases at V and 6 bases at J, with 11 bases in the middle. The CDR3 is CASSEQFSEQYF. The CDR3 DNA reads as TGTGCCAGTAGTGAACAGTTCTCCGAGCAGTACTTC.

J is TRBJ2-7 and V is TRBV6-5, with 8 bases matching TRBD2. Trimming took 5 bases from V and 2 from J; bases not matched to a gene: 8. This CDR3 spans 15 amino acids. Germline V CDR1 and CDR2: MNHEY, SVGAGI. CDR3 residues: CASSNPGLDTYEQYF. The CDR3 nucleotides read TGTGCCAGCAGTAATCCGGGACTAGACACCTACGAGCAGTACTTC.

In its sample, this clone was seen once. The rearrangement uses TRBV6-8 and TRBJ2-7; 13 bases map to TRBD2. The germline V gene has CDR1 MNHGY and CDR2 SAAAGT. This CDR3 spans 15 amino acids. The junction had 4 bases not matched to a gene; V was cut back by 5 bases and J by 3 bases. The CDR3 loop is CASSQTSGRRYEQYF. CDR3 nucleotide sequence: TGTGCCAGCAGTCAGACTAGCGGGAGGCGCTACGAGCAGTACTTC.

The genes are TRBV18 and TRBJ1-2; 9 bases align to TRBD1. The CDR3 length is 15 residues. Germline trimming cut 3 bases from V and 0 bases from J; bases unmatched to any gene: 2. The germline V gene has CDR1 KGHSH and CDR2 LQKENI. The DNA for the CDR3 is TGTGCCAGCTCACCGGGACAGGGAACTAACTATGGCTACACCTTC. Translated, it gives CASSPGQGTNYGYTF.

The rearrangement links TRBV7-9 to TRBJ1-3; D uncertain. The V end lost 4 bases, the J end lost 4 bases, and 2 bases lay between the germline ends. This CDR3 spans 11 amino acids. Germline CDR1 SEHNR, CDR2 FQNEAQ (reference sequence). The CDR3 loop is CASSSGNTIYF. The CDR3 DNA reads as TGTGCCAGCAGCTCAGGAAACACCATATATTTT.

CDR3 coding DNA: TGTGCCAGCAGCACCCTGGACAGGATTGACGAAAAACTGTTTTTT. Its translation is CASSTLDRIDEKLFF. This rearrangement joins TRBV7-9 to TRBJ1-4; 7 bases match TRBD1. The trim removed 5 bases at V and 8 bases at J, leaving 11 bases unmatched. Germline CDR1 and CDR2: SEHNR and FQNEAQ (reference sequence). The CDR3 totals 15 residues.

This clone has a single count. The V gene is TRBV20-1, the J gene TRBJ2-7, with TRBD2 identical over 7 bases. Germline V CDR1 and CDR2: DFQATT, SNEGSKA (reference sequence). Trimming cost V 3 bases and J 0 bases; bases outside gene matches: 5. The CDR3 loop spans 14 amino acids. The CDR3 nucleotides are TGCAGTGCTAGTTCAGGACTAGGCTCCTACGAGCAGTACTTC. Encoded protein: CSASSGLGSYEQYF.

This chain joins TRBV4-3 and TRBJ2-1, with 7 bases aligning to TRBD1. The CDR3 has 14 residues. The trim removed 5 bases at V and 5 bases at J, leaving 6 bases unmatched. The germline V gene has CDR1 LGHNA and CDR2 YSLEER. For the CDR3, the DNA is TGCGCCAGCAGCTGGGACAGCCGTGACAATGAGCAGTTCTTC. This sequence encodes CASSWDSRDNEQFF.

This chain joins TRBV7-9 and TRBJ2-1; D perhaps matches TRBD2 (5 bases). The CDR3 consists of 14 residues. The germline V gene encodes CDR1 SEHNR and CDR2 FQNEAQ (reference sequence). With 8 bases removed from V and 3 bases from J, the gap between germline ends came to 14 bases. CDR3 nucleotides: TGTGCCAGCCCTCGGGGTGAAAACTACAATGAGCAGTTCTTC. As protein: CASPRGENYNEQFF. Filled out from reference TRBV7-9 and TRBJ2-1, the complete variable domain reads DTGVSQNPRHKITKRGQNVTFRCDPISEHNRLYWYRQTLGQGPEFLTYFQNEAQLEKSRLLSDRFSAERPKGSFSTLEIQRTEQGDSAMYLCASPRGENYNEQFFGPGTRLTVL.

The chain combines TRBV21-1 with TRBJ1-6; the DNA was not compared with TRBD1, the D call given in the table. TRBV21-1 is tagged as a pseudogene. The CDR3 totals 15 residues. CDR3 region: CASSMRQGVYSPLHF. In DNA, the CDR3 is TGTGCCAGCAGCATGCGGCAGGGGGTTTATTCACCCCTCCACTTT.

The CDR3, as DNA: TGCGCCAGCAGCTGGGGGAGACAGGACGGGGAGACCCAGTACTTC. This encodes CASSWGRQDGETQYF. J is TRBJ2-5 and V is TRBV5-1; a possible D gene is TRBD1 (6 bases). There are 15 residues in the CDR3. CDR1 SGHRS and CDR2 YFSETQ come from the germline V gene. V was pared by 3 bases and J by 5 bases, with 17 bases between.

This chain joins TRBV9 and TRBJ2-1; possibly TRBD2 for D (5 bases). The V gene lost 3 bases and the J gene lost 7 bases, with 14 bases spanning the gap. The CDR3 has 14 amino acids. Per germline, CDR1 SGDLS and CDR2 YYNGEE. CDR3 amino acids: CASSADGVTNEQFF. CDR3 in DNA: TGTGCCAGCAGCGCAGACGGGGTAACGAATGAGCAGTTCTTC.

The chain couples TRBV4-2 to TRBJ2-7; the D gene is possibly TRBD2 (5 bases). V dropped 1 base and J dropped 7 bases, with 17 bases sitting between them. CDR3 length equals 15 residues. Germline V gene sequence: CDR1 LGHNA, CDR2 YNFKEQ. The CDR3 coding sequence is TGTGCCAGCAGCCAAGTTCAGGCTTACTCGGGAGAGCAGTACTTC. Translated: CASSQVQAYSGEQYF.

V usage is TRBV19 and J usage is TRBJ2-3; D possibly corresponds to TRBD2 (6 bases). The CDR3 loop spans 16 amino acids. Germline V gene data show CDR1 as LNHDA and CDR2 as SQIVND (reference sequence). Trimming cost V 8 bases and J 0 bases, with 18 bases left between them. CDR3 nucleotide sequence: TGTGCCAGTGCTGGTAGGGGAGGATACAGCACAGATACGCAGTATTTT. It translates to CASAGRGGYSTDTQYF. Together with reference TRBV19 and TRBJ2-3, the CDR3 gives the full variable domain: DGGITQSPKYLFRKEGQNVTLSCEQNLNHDAMYWYRQDPGQGLRLIYYSQIVNDFQKGDIAEGYSVSREKKESFPLTVTSAQKNPTAFYLCASAGRGGYSTDTQYFGPGTRLTVL.

CDR3 sequence reads: CASSLVAGGSTEAFF. Here the CDR3 DNA reads TGTGCCAGCAGCTTAGTGGCAGGGGGTTCCACTGAAGCTTTCTTT. V is TRBV7-8 and J is TRBJ1-1; TRBD1 aligns across 7 bases. CDR3 length equals 15 residues. J lost 4 bases, V lost 1 base, and 6 bases had no gene match. Germline CDR1 is SGHVS and CDR2 is FQNEAQ. The full variable domain, its missing parts supplied by reference TRBV7-8 and TRBJ1-1, is GAGVSQSPRYKVAKRGQDVALRCDPISGHVSLFWYQQALGQGPEFLTYFQNEAQLDKSGLPSDRFFAERPEGSVSTLKIQRTQQEDSAVYLCASSLVAGGSTEAFFGQGTRLTVV.

This rearrangement joins TRBV5-6 to TRBJ1-1, with D possibly matching TRBD1 (6 bases). The CDR3 contains 13 residues. Trimming removed 4 bases at V and 4 bases at J, with 11 bases between. CDR1 and CDR2 from the germline V gene are SGHDT and YYEEEE. CDR3 region: CASSLGQLTEAFF. The CDR3 nucleotides read TGTGCCAGCAGCCTCGGACAGCTCACTGAAGCTTTCTTT.

This chain uses TRBV7-8 with TRBJ1-5; possible D gene TRBD1, 6 bases. The CDR3 loop spans 14 amino acids. CDR1 and CDR2 (germline): SGHVS, FQNEAQ. V dropped 5 bases and J dropped 5 bases, with 13 bases sitting between them. The CDR3 protein is CASSEGQRYQPQHF. The CDR3 DNA reads as TGTGCCAGCAGCGAAGGACAGCGCTATCAGCCCCAGCATTTT. Complete variable domain (other parts from reference TRBV7-8 and TRBJ1-5): GAGVSQSPRYKVAKRGQDVALRCDPISGHVSLFWYQQALGQGPEFLTYFQNEAQLDKSGLPSDRFFAERPEGSVSTLKIQRTQQEDSAVYLCASSEGQRYQPQHFGDGTRLSIL.

The chain has TRBV7-2 and TRBJ1-6; weak D call: TRBD1 (6 bases). Trimming cost V 5 bases and J 4 bases, with 12 bases left between them. The germline gives CDR1 SGHTA, CDR2 FQGNSA. The CDR3 consists of 15 residues. The CDR3 loop is CASSPTDSYNSPLHF. CDR3 DNA sequence: TGTGCCAGCAGCCCCACGGACAGTTATAATTCACCCCTCCACTTT.